The next 15 T cell receptor beta chains were all read from a single sample in a study of T cell responses to AZD1222 COVID-19 vaccine. TCRdb's table, derived via immunoSEQ multiplex PCR, lists solely in-frame clones and lacks some. The data show 99,000 or so clones, with about 91% seen just once and around 20% held by the top ten. The sample was peripheral blood, taken on day 0 of AZD1222 vaccination. The receptors were sampled from an adult in good health.

This chain uses TRBV6-5 with TRBJ1-1; 9 nucleotides align to TRBD1. The CDR3 contains 15 residues. V was clipped by 5 bases and J by 1 base; unmatched bases: 5. The germline V gene has CDR1 MNHEY and CDR2 SVGAGI. The CDR3 coding sequence is TGTGCCAGCAGTAGGGACAGGGAAAAGAACACTGAAGCTTTCTTT. As protein: CASSRDREKNTEAFF.

The chain couples TRBV7-9 to TRBJ2-4, with D hard to call. Germline CDR1 reads SEHNR; CDR2 reads FQNEAQ (reference sequence). This CDR3 is built from 12 residues. The V end was cut by 5 bases, the J end by 9 bases, with 11 bases between. CDR3 loop: CASSPVSSIQYF. The CDR3 DNA reads TGTGCCAGCAGCCCGGTTTCTAGCATTCAGTACTTC.

The chain joins TRBV15 to TRBJ1-5, with 9 bases aligning to TRBD1. CDR3 length: 15 residues. CDR1 is LNHNV, CDR2 YYDKDF, per germline (reference sequence). Germline trimming cut 5 bases from V and 6 bases from J; bases unmatched to any gene: 8. The CDR3 region is CATSGRQGVGQPQHF. The CDR3 DNA reads as TGTGCCACCAGCGGTAGACAGGGGGTCGGTCAGCCCCAGCATTTT.

This rearrangement joins TRBV27 to TRBJ1-4; 9 bases fit TRBD1. The germline CDR1 and CDR2 sequences are MNHEY and SMNVEV (reference sequence). With 8 bases clipped from V and 5 bases from J, the junction kept 9 bases outside the gene matches. The CDR3 length is 15 residues. In DNA, the CDR3 is TGTGCCAGCGGGACCGGGACAGGGAGCAATGAAAAACTGTTTTTT. Encoded protein: CASGTGTGSNEKLFF.

The V gene is TRBV7-3, the J gene TRBJ1-2; 9 nucleotides line up with TRBD1. V trimming: 2 bases; J trimming: 3 bases; junction bases outside the gene matches: 7. Germline values: CDR1 SGHTA, CDR2 FQGTGA. The CDR3 totals 16 residues. DNA of the CDR3: TGTGCCAGCAGCTTAGTCCCGGGACAGGGTGACTATGGCTACACCTTC. Translated, it gives CASSLVPGQGDYGYTF.

CDR3 protein: CASSLLVGGPSTDTQYF. CDR3 nucleotide sequence: TGTGCCAGCAGCTTACTAGTGGGGGGCCCCAGCACAGATACGCAGTATTTT. This chain connects TRBV5-6 to TRBJ2-3; tentatively, D is TRBD1 or TRBD2 (6 bases each). Deletions cut 2 bases from V and 0 bases from J, with 16 bases between. CDR3 length: 17 amino acids. Germline V gives CDR1 SGHDT, CDR2 YYEEEE.

The V call is TRBV10-2, the J call TRBJ1-1; D remains ambiguous. Germline CDR1 WSHSY, CDR2 SAAADI. Trimming took 10 bases from V and 1 from J, leaving 13 bases between them. This CDR3 comprises 13 residues. For the CDR3, the DNA is TGCGCCACATTATTCGTCCCGAACACTGAAGCTTTCTTT. Amino acids: CATLFVPNTEAFF.

The gene calls are TRBV27 and TRBJ1-2, with 7 bases matching TRBD1. Germline-derived CDR1 and CDR2 are MNHEY and SMNVEV (reference sequence). The CDR3 is made up of 17 amino acids. Trimming removed 0 bases from V and 2 bases from J; junction bases left unmatched: 9. This CDR3 is CASSLSSTGDANYGYTF. The CDR3 DNA sequence: TGTGCCAGCAGTTTATCCTCCACAGGGGATGCGAACTATGGCTACACCTTC.

This chain links TRBV2 with TRBJ1-3, with TRBD1 matching 9 bases. J was trimmed by 3 bases and V by 4 bases; bases with no gene match: 1. This CDR3 region has 14 residues. The V gene's germline CDR1 is SNHLY and CDR2 FYNNEI. CDR3 sequence: CASSGTGDGNTIYF. CDR3 nucleotides: TGTGCCAGCAGTGGGACAGGGGATGGAAACACCATATATTTT.

This chain uses TRBV5-1 with TRBJ2-2; a weak D match, TRBD1 (6 bases). This CDR3 has 14 amino acids. Deletions cut 5 bases from V and 1 base from J, with 9 bases between. The germline gives CDR1 SGHRS, CDR2 YFSETQ. In DNA, the CDR3 is TGCGCCAGCAGGGAGACAGGGAACACCGGGGAGCTGTTTTTT. Encoded protein: CASRETGNTGELFF.

The chain is built from TRBV4-1 and TRBJ2-1; the match to TRBD2 covers 8 bases. J gave up 8 bases and V 1 base, and 10 bases lay outside the gene matches. CDR1 is MGHRA and CDR2 is YSYEKL in the germline V gene. The CDR3 consists of 16 residues. CDR3 in amino acids: CASSQVHSGDRDEQFF. The CDR3 coding sequence is TGCGCCAGCAGCCAAGTTCATAGCGGGGATCGCGATGAGCAGTTCTTC.

This clone was counted once. The J gene is TRBJ1-1, the V gene TRBV15; a weak D match, TRBD1 (5 bases). This CDR3 contains 16 residues. The germline V and J ends were trimmed by 6 bases and 1 base, with 18 bases remaining between them. CDR1 is LNHNV and CDR2 is YYDKDF in the germline V gene (reference sequence). CDR3 DNA: TGTGCCACCAGAAGACTGGGGGGAGAGGGGAACACTGAAGCTTTCTTT. Amino acid sequence: CATRRLGGEGNTEAFF. Variable domain in full (rest from reference TRBV15 and TRBJ1-1): DAMVIQNPRYQVTQFGKPVTLSCSQTLNHNVMYWYQQKSSQAPKLLFHYYDKDFNNEADTPDNFQSRRPNTSFCFLDIRSPGLGDTAMYLCATRRLGGEGNTEAFFGQGTRLTVV.

This chain connects TRBV2 to TRBJ2-7; D not resolved. Germline-derived CDR1 and CDR2 are SNHLY and FYNNEI. V was shortened by 10 bases and J by 0 bases, with 19 bases between the two germline ends. CDR3 length equals 15 residues. The DNA of the CDR3 is TGTGCCAACTTCCCCTCTACCGGCAGCTCCTACGAGCAGTACTTC. Amino acid sequence: CANFPSTGSSYEQYF.

The V and J genes are TRBV6-5 and TRBJ1-2; no firm D call. There are 13 residues in the CDR3. Trimming removed 2 bases from V and 3 bases from J, with 7 bases in between. CDR1 is MNHEY and CDR2 is SVGAGI in the germline V gene. The CDR3 reads CASSYGVDYGYTF. The CDR3 DNA reads as TGTGCCAGCAGTTACGGGGTTGACTATGGCTACACCTTC.

The V and J genes are TRBV27 and TRBJ2-7, with D perhaps matching TRBD1 (5 bases). This CDR3 has 14 residues. Germline V gene lookup returns CDR1 MNHEY and CDR2 SMNVEV (reference sequence). V was cut by 1 base and J by 2 bases, with 9 bases left in between. The CDR3 coding sequence is TGTGCCAGCAGTTTATGGGGCGGAACCTACGAGCAGTACTTC. This gives the protein CASSLWGGTYEQYF.